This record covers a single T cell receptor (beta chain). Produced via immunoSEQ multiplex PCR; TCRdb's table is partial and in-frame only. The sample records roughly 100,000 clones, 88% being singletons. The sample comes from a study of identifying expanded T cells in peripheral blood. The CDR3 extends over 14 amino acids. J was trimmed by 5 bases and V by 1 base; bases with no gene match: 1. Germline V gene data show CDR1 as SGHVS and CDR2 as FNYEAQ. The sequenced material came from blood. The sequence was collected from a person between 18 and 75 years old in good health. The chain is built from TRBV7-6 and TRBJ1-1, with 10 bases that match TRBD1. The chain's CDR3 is CASSLGQGATEAFF. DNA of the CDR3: TGTGCCAGCAGCTTAGGACAGGGGGCGACTGAAGCTTTCTTT.